These 12 T cell receptor beta chains share one sample of origin, sequenced in a study of control samples from healthy donors and cancer patients. Some clones are missing from TCRdb's copy, which holds only in-frame ones; the method was immunoSEQ multiplex PCR. The sample includes about 160,000 clones, about 95% of them seen just once. Material: PBMCs. The source of these receptors is a man in his 60s with colorectal cancer.

This chain links TRBV6-1 with TRBJ2-7; tentatively, D is TRBD1 (5 bases). Trimming removed 3 bases from V and 2 bases from J, with 11 bases in between. This CDR3 spans 14 amino acids. The germline V gene encodes CDR1 MNHNS and CDR2 SASEGT. The CDR3 is CASSDRDPPYEQYF. CDR3 bases: TGTGCCAGCAGTGACAGGGATCCCCCCTACGAGCAGTACTTC.

The chain links TRBV29-1 to TRBJ1-5; tentative D call: TRBD1 (5 bases). CDR1 and CDR2 from the germline V gene are SQVTM and ANQGSEA. This CDR3 comprises 13 residues. V gave up 7 bases and J gave up 1 base, with 11 bases separating them. CDR3 in amino acids: CSASGGSNQPQHF. Here the CDR3 DNA reads TGCAGCGCTTCTGGGGGGAGCAATCAGCCCCAGCATTTT.

This chain uses TRBV6-5 with TRBJ2-1; 8 positions agree with TRBD1. This CDR3 comprises 14 residues. Germline CDR1 MNHEY, CDR2 SVGAGI. Germline trimming cut 6 bases from V and 6 bases from J; bases unmatched to any gene: 7. This chain's CDR3 is CASRQGAPGNEQFF. DNA for the CDR3: TGTGCCAGCAGGCAGGGGGCGCCGGGCAATGAGCAGTTCTTC.

In its sample, this clone was seen once. V and J are TRBV29-1 and TRBJ2-7, with a weak D call TRBD1 (5 bases). The length of the CDR3 is 12 residues. The V end was cut by 4 bases, the J end by 7 bases, with 14 bases between. Germline CDR1 is SQVTM and CDR2 is ANQGSEA. The CDR3 DNA follows: TGCAGCGTTGGGTTTTGGGGCGGTGAGCAGTACTTC. The encoded protein is CSVGFWGGEQYF.

The genes are TRBV30 and TRBJ2-7, with D possibly called TRBD1 or TRBD2 (6 bases each). The germline V gene encodes CDR1 GTSNPN and CDR2 SVGIG (reference sequence). The CDR3 consists of 15 residues. Trimming removed 2 bases at V and 1 base at J, with 15 bases between. The CDR3 is CAWSRGAGWSYEQYF. For the CDR3, the DNA is TGTGCCTGGAGTAGGGGGGCGGGGTGGTCCTACGAGCAGTACTTC.

J is TRBJ1-1 and V is TRBV5-1; D possibly corresponds to TRBD1 (6 bases). Trimming took 4 bases from V and 8 from J, leaving 21 bases between them. The CDR3 length is 15 residues. Germline V gives CDR1 SGHRS, CDR2 YFSETQ. The DNA of the CDR3 is TGCGCCAGCAGCCAGGGTGGGGGGCCGCCCCAGGAAGCTTTCTTT. Protein sequence: CASSQGGGPPQEAFF.

This clone was seen a single time. The rearrangement joins TRBV29-1 to TRBJ2-1; D is perhaps TRBD1 (6 bases). V was pared by 8 bases and J by 8 bases, with 25 bases between. The CDR3 spans 15 residues. Looked up from germline, CDR1 is SQVTM and CDR2 is ANQGSEA. In DNA form, the CDR3 reads TGCAGCTATGAGCCAGGGGATTCCTTGCGCGATGAGCAGTTCTTC. Residues: CSYEPGDSLRDEQFF.

CDR3 loop: CASSLHGNTEAFF. Here the CDR3 DNA reads TGTGCCAGCAGCTTACACGGGAACACTGAAGCTTTCTTT. This chain uses TRBV11-2 with TRBJ1-1; no reliable D call. CDR1 and CDR2 (germline): SGHAT, FQNNGV. The germline V and J ends were trimmed by 2 bases and 1 base, with 5 bases remaining between them. CDR3 length: 13 residues.

The chain combines TRBV5-1 with TRBJ2-7, with D uncertain. This CDR3 contains 13 residues. Germline CDR1 and CDR2: SGHRS and YFSETQ. V was cut by 0 bases and J by 2 bases, with 6 bases left in between. CDR3 nucleotides: TGCGCCAGCAGCTTGGCCAAGGCCTACGAGCAGTACTTC. Its translation: CASSLAKAYEQYF.

The CDR3 DNA reads as TGTGCCAGCAGTTACTCTCCACCAGGCGGCTACACCTTC. This translates into CASSYSPPGGYTF. The chain recombines TRBV6-2 or TRBV6-3 with TRBJ1-2; no firm D call. V lost 0 bases and J lost 8, with 10 bases in between. In germline, CDR1 is MNHEY, CDR2 SVGEGT. This CDR3 is 13 amino acids long.

The chain is built from TRBV6-2 or TRBV6-3 and TRBJ1-1; D gene ambiguous. The CDR3 is made up of 11 amino acids. The V and J ends lost 6 bases and 12 bases respectively, with 14 bases between them. Germline V gives CDR1 MNHEY, CDR2 SVGEGT. CDR3 region: CASSPGYQTFF. The CDR3, as DNA: TGTGCCAGCAGCCCAGGTTACCAGACTTTCTTT.

The chain uses TRBV2 and TRBJ1-2; 8 bases line up with TRBD1. The CDR3 length is 11 residues. CDR1 and CDR2 (germline): SNHLY, FYNNEI. The junction had 4 bases not matched to a gene; V was cut back by 7 bases and J by 9 bases. CDR3 DNA sequence: TGTGCCAGCATGACAGGGGTGAGCTACACCTTC. It yields the protein CASMTGVSYTF.